This is a list of T cell receptor beta chains from one sample in a study of blood T cell repertoires in COVID-19. Sequencing used immunoSEQ multiplex PCR; TCRdb keeps in-frame clones, though not all of them. The table shows 300,000 or so clones, with roughly nine tenths occurring only once. The sample consisted of peripheral blood. These receptor sequences come from a man younger than 30 who had recovered from COVID-19. Both conserved end residues are part of each CDR3. D genes are given only for firm matches. Some rows mark clone size as missing; the rest say once, few, many or name a class of expanded clone.

V: TRBV4-1; size: once; D: TRBD2; J: TRBJ2-1; DNA: TGCGCCAGGGCGATACTAGCGCGGGCCTACAATGAGCAGTTCTTC; CDR3: CARAILARAYNEQFF
V: TRBV20-1; size: .; D: .; J: TRBJ1-1; DNA: TGCAGTGCTAGAGACACCGGGGAAGCTTTCTTT; CDR3: CSARDTGEAFF
V: TRBV4-2; size: .; D: TRBD2; J: TRBJ2-3; DNA: TGTGCCAGCAGCCCTCCGGATAGCGGGGCAACAGATACGCAGTATTTT; CDR3: CASSPPDSGATDTQYF
V: TRBV7-9; size: .; D: .; J: TRBJ2-3; DNA: TGTGCCAGCAGCTTACAAGGGGAGGCCGAGACAGATACGCAGTATTTT; CDR3: CASSLQGEAETDTQYF
V: TRBV18; size: .; D: TRBD1; J: TRBJ1-5; DNA: TGTGCCAGCTCACCCGCGGGACAGACCAATCAGCCCCAGCATTTT; CDR3: CASSPAGQTNQPQHF
V: TRBV9; size: .; D: TRBD1; J: TRBJ1-2; DNA: TGTGCCAGCAGCGGCGGGACAGCCTTCTATGGCTACACCTTC; CDR3: CASSGGTAFYGYTF
V: TRBV13; size: .; D: TRBD1; J: TRBJ1-6; DNA: TGTGCCAGCAGCTTCGGACAGGGGGTAGGCTCACCCCTCCACTTT; CDR3: CASSFGQGVGSPLHF
V: TRBV4-2; size: .; D: TRBD1; J: TRBJ1-2; DNA: TGTGCCAGCAGCCTCGGACAGGTTAACTATGGCTACACCTTC; CDR3: CASSLGQVNYGYTF
V: TRBV18; size: .; D: .; J: TRBJ1-5; DNA: TGTGCCAGCTCACCAGTAGTCAGCACAGATCAGCCCCAGCATTTT; CDR3: CASSPVVSTDQPQHF
V: TRBV6-5; size: .; D: TRBD1; J: TRBJ1-1; DNA: TGTGCCAGCGGGACCCGGGACAGGGGTAATGAAGCTTTCTTT; CDR3: CASGTRDRGNEAFF
V: TRBV19; size: .; D: .; J: TRBJ2-7; DNA: TGTGCCAGTAGTATAGCAACCCGAGCCTACGAGCAGTACTTC; CDR3: CASSIATRAYEQYF
V: TRBV2; size: .; D: .; J: TRBJ1-2; DNA: TGTGCCAGCAGTGCCGGGACAACCTATGGCTACACCTTC; CDR3: CASSAGTTYGYTF
V: TRBV7-2; size: once; D: TRBD1; J: TRBJ2-3; DNA: TGTGCCAGCAGCTCCCTAGGACAGGGTGGGGATACGCAGTATTTT; CDR3: CASSSLGQGGDTQYF
V: TRBV7-9; size: once; D: TRBD2; J: TRBJ2-3; DNA: TGTGCCATCTCAGCGGGGGCTGGAGATACGCAGTATTTT; CDR3: CAISAGAGDTQYF
V: TRBV2; size: .; D: .; J: TRBJ1-3; DNA: TGTGCCAGCAGCTTAATAGGGGCGGATTTTAGAGGAAACACCATATATTTT; CDR3: CASSLIGADFRGNTIYF
V: TRBV10-3; size: .; D: .; J: TRBJ2-7; DNA: TGTGCCATCAGTGACAGGGGTTCCTACGAGCAGTACTTC; CDR3: CAISDRGSYEQYF
V: TRBV3-1/TRBV3-2; size: .; D: .; J: TRBJ2-2; DNA: TGTGCCAGCAGCCAAGGGAGGGGTGCCGGGGAGCTGTTTTTT; CDR3: CASSQGRGAGELFF
V: TRBV6-6; size: .; D: TRBD2; J: TRBJ2-1; DNA: TGTGCCAGCAGCCTCAGCGGGGGGTCCTACAATGAGCAGTTCTTC; CDR3: CASSLSGGSYNEQFF
V: TRBV9; size: .; D: TRBD2; J: TRBJ2-2; DNA: TGTGCCAGCAGCGTAGGGCTAGCGGGAGGTACCGGGGAGCTGTTTTTT; CDR3: CASSVGLAGGTGELFF
V: TRBV18; size: .; D: TRBD1; J: TRBJ2-1; DNA: TGTGCCAGCTCAGCCACCCAGGGGGCGGGTTACAATGAGCAGTTCTTC; CDR3: CASSATQGAGYNEQFF
V: TRBV4-2; size: .; D: TRBD1; J: TRBJ1-2; DNA: TGTGCCAGCAGTGCCGACAGGGGATTAGGCGGCTACACCTTC; CDR3: CASSADRGLGGYTF
V: TRBV9; size: .; D: TRBD2; J: TRBJ2-6; DNA: TGTGCCAGCAGCTGGGAGGGAGGCTCTGGGGCCAACGTCCTGACTTTC; CDR3: CASSWEGGSGANVLTF
V: TRBV7-8; size: .; D: TRBD1; J: TRBJ2-1; DNA: TGTGCCACCCTGCTGGGACAGGCAGAGCTTCCCTACAATGAGCAGTTCTTC; CDR3: CATLLGQAELPYNEQFF
V: TRBV11-2; size: .; D: .; J: TRBJ1-6; DNA: TGTGCCAGCAGCTTAGTACAGGCCCCCCGTTCACCCCTCCACTTT; CDR3: CASSLVQAPRSPLHF
V: TRBV19; size: .; D: .; J: TRBJ1-5; DNA: TGTGCCAGTAGTATCAGGGTAGAACAGCCCCAGCATTTT; CDR3: CASSIRVEQPQHF
V: TRBV10-3; size: .; D: .; J: TRBJ1-1; DNA: TGTGCCATCAGTCCCTCGGCAGGGGCGGCTGAAGCTTTCTTT; CDR3: CAISPSAGAAEAFF
V: TRBV2; size: few; D: .; J: TRBJ1-2; DNA: TGTGCCAGTAGACCTCAGGGATTGGACTATGGCTACACCTTC; CDR3: CASRPQGLDYGYTF
V: TRBV2; size: .; D: .; J: TRBJ1-1; DNA: TGTGCCAGCATTCCTCCCAGGGGGAACACTGAAGCTTTCTTT; CDR3: CASIPPRGNTEAFF